This passage covers 20 T cell receptor beta chains from one sample sequenced in a study of response to subunit inactivated influenza vaccine. TCRdb re-analysed the RT-PCR reads in MiXCR, keeping a single row per CDR3 protein. This sample has approximately 480,000 distinct CDR3 sequences; approximately 9.9% occur once, and the top ten carry roughly 12%. The sequencing used PBMCs from blood, collected roughly 6 weeks after vaccination. The receptor set was obtained from a man aged 50 to 59 who received an inactivated influenza vaccine.

The V gene is TRBV20-1, the J gene TRBJ2-7; 7 nucleotides match TRBD1. The CDR3 has 16 amino acids. CDR1 is DFQATT and CDR2 is SNEGSKA in the germline V gene (reference sequence). V lost 0 bases to trimming and J lost 2 bases; unmatched junction nucleotides: 10. CDR3 sequence (DNA): TGCAGTGCTAGAGATAAGGTGGCAGGGGGACCCTACGAGCAGTACTTC. Amino acid sequence: CSARDKVAGGPYEQYF.

This clonotype showed up just a few times. The CDR3 loop reads CASSYLPGIRWTDTQYF. The DNA of the CDR3 is TGTGCCAGCAGTTACCTTCCCGGGATTCGTTGGACAGATACGCAGTATTTT. The gene calls are TRBV6-2 or TRBV6-3 and TRBJ2-3; possible D gene TRBD2, 5 bases. V was trimmed by 2 bases and J by 3 bases, leaving 18 bases between them. The CDR3 has 17 amino acids. Germline CDR1 MNHEY, CDR2 SVGEGT.

This clonotype was counted only a few times. V usage is TRBV20-1 and J usage is TRBJ2-1, with D perhaps matching TRBD2 (6 bases). The length of the CDR3 is 14 residues. Germline-derived CDR1 and CDR2 are DFQATT and SNEGSKA (reference sequence). Trimming stripped 6 bases from V and 3 bases from J, with 15 bases between. The chain's CDR3 is CSARPGVRYNEQFF. DNA of the CDR3: TGCAGTGCCCGCCCGGGGGTTCGCTACAATGAGCAGTTCTTC.

In its sample, this clonotype was seen a few times. The gene calls are TRBV29-1 and TRBJ2-7; no clear D gene. The CDR3 length is 11 residues. In germline, CDR1 is SQVTM, CDR2 ANQGSEA. Deletions cut 6 bases from V and 9 bases from J, with 15 bases between. The CDR3, as DNA: TGCAGCGTACAGAAGCCTCGAGTGCAGTACTTC. This translates into CSVQKPRVQYF.

V and J are TRBV2 and TRBJ2-5; perhaps TRBD1 as D (6 bases). This CDR3 comprises 12 residues. V lost 5 bases, J lost 5 bases, and 9 bases lay in between. In germline, CDR1 is SNHLY, CDR2 FYNNEI. The CDR3 spells CASSTGFETQYF. CDR3 DNA: TGTGCCAGCAGTACAGGGTTTGAGACCCAGTACTTC.

This chain uses TRBV11-2 with TRBJ2-7; D uncertain. The CDR3 contains 14 residues. V was clipped by 5 bases and J by 3 bases, with 14 bases between them. Germline CDR1 and CDR2: SGHAT and FQNNGV. CDR3 nucleotides: TGTGCCAGCAGCCCGACGACGGCGGACTACGAGCAGTACTTC. This translates into CASSPTTADYEQYF.

V gene TRBV4-1 combines with J gene TRBJ2-7, with a weak D call TRBD2 (5 bases). The germline V gene has CDR1 MGHRA and CDR2 YSYEKL. The CDR3 sequence is 14 residues long. V gave up 4 bases and J gave up 3 bases, with 13 bases separating them. CDR3 loop: CASSPQSDFYEQYF. The CDR3 DNA follows: TGCGCCAGCAGCCCGCAATCGGACTTCTACGAGCAGTACTTC.

The chain employs TRBV4-1 and TRBJ2-5, with 7 bases fitting TRBD2. V shed 0 bases and J 5 bases; nucleotides not matched to a gene: 3. Germline V gives CDR1 MGHRA, CDR2 YSYEKL. This CDR3 spans 14 amino acids. The CDR3 reads CASSQDGGIETQYF. CDR3 bases: TGCGCCAGCAGCCAAGACGGGGGGATCGAGACCCAGTACTTC.

This chain joins TRBV28 and TRBJ2-1; 11 nucleotides align to TRBD1. The CDR3 covers 14 residues. Per the germline V gene, CDR1 is MDHEN and CDR2 is SYDVKM. V lost 5 bases to trimming and J lost 12 bases; unmatched junction nucleotides: 9. CDR3 loop: CASSTDRGPIGQFF. As DNA, the CDR3 is TGTGCCAGCAGTACGGACAGGGGGCCGATCGGGCAGTTCTTC.

This clonotype was found many times. J is TRBJ2-3 and V is TRBV12-3 or TRBV12-4; unclear D gene. V was clipped by 10 bases and J by 2 bases, with 13 bases between them. The CDR3 contains 13 residues. CDR3 loop: CATLRDTTDTQYF. Written as DNA, the CDR3 is TGTGCCACCCTAAGGGATACCACAGATACGCAGTATTTT.

This clonotype was counted only a few times. The chain recombines TRBV2 with TRBJ1-5; TRBD1 aligns across 9 bases. The CDR3 is made up of 13 amino acids. Germline-derived CDR1 and CDR2 are SNHLY and FYNNEI. V gave up 8 bases and J gave up 4 bases; unmatched junction bases: 3. CDR3 sequence reads: CASQQGANQPQHF. The CDR3 bases are TGTGCCAGCCAACAGGGGGCGAATCAGCCCCAGCATTTT.

This clonotype has a count of ten or more. This chain links TRBV7-2 with TRBJ2-1; 9 bases are a match to TRBD2. In germline, CDR1 is SGHTA, CDR2 FQGNSA. This CDR3 region has 15 residues. Germline trimming cut 3 bases from V and 2 bases from J; bases unmatched to any gene: 2. Here the CDR3 DNA reads TGTGCCAGCAGCTTGGGCGGGAGGGCCTACAATGAGCAGTTCTTC. It yields the protein CASSLGGRAYNEQFF.

This clonotype was observed a handful of times. This chain uses TRBV20-1 with TRBJ2-6; D gene ambiguous. The CDR3 extends over 16 amino acids. The germline gives CDR1 DFQATT, CDR2 SNEGSKA (reference sequence). The V end was cut by 6 bases, the J end by 0 bases, with 15 bases between. CDR3 loop: CSAQKLHSSGANVLTF. CDR3 DNA: TGCAGTGCCCAGAAGCTACACTCCTCTGGGGCCAACGTCCTGACTTTC.

The chain couples TRBV20-1 to TRBJ1-5; no clear D. CDR3 length: 13 amino acids. Trimming cost V 2 bases and J 0 bases, with 5 bases left between them. Germline V lookup: CDR1 DFQATT, CDR2 SNEGSKA (reference sequence). The CDR3 nucleotides are TGCAGTGCTAGACAGAATAGCAATCAGCCCCAGCATTTT. Translation: CSARQNSNQPQHF.

The chain uses TRBV20-1 and TRBJ1-5; TRBD1 agrees at 7 bases. V shed 3 bases and J 7 bases; nucleotides not matched to a gene: 9. This CDR3 is built from 14 residues. Germline CDR1 reads DFQATT; CDR2 reads SNEGSKA (reference sequence). CDR3 sequence: CSARHTGVDQPQHF. In DNA form, the CDR3 reads TGCAGTGCTAGGCATACAGGGGTGGACCAGCCCCAGCATTTT.

This clonotype was counted between two and nine times. The chain links TRBV6-1 to TRBJ1-5, with D unclear. Germline values: CDR1 MNHNS, CDR2 SASEGT. Trimming left V 6 bases short and J 4 bases short, with 13 bases between. CDR3 length equals 14 residues. CDR3 bases: TGTGCCAGCAGCCCCGGACCGGTAAATCAGCCCCAGCATTTT. Translated, it gives CASSPGPVNQPQHF.

V usage is TRBV3-1 and J usage is TRBJ2-7, with D tentatively TRBD1 (5 bases). Looked up from germline, CDR1 is LGHDT and CDR2 is YNNKEL (reference sequence). The CDR3 is 13 residues long. The ends were cut back, 1 base at V and 6 bases at J, with 10 bases in the middle. The CDR3 DNA reads TGTGCCAGCAGCCAAGCGACAGTCTCCGAGCAGTACTTC. It translates to CASSQATVSEQYF.

Regarding this clonotype: This clone may be a read error of a much larger clone one base away. The chain links TRBV28 to TRBJ2-7, with 9 bases identical to TRBD1. V shed 6 bases, J shed 2 bases, and the junction held 5 bases outside the gene matches. Germline V CDR1 and CDR2: MDHEN, SYDVKM. The CDR3 runs 14 residues. The CDR3 coding sequence is TGTGCCAGCAGAAAGGACAGGGGACCCTACGAGCAGTACTTC. Translating gives CASRKDRGPYEQYF.

The rearrangement joins TRBV27 to TRBJ1-2, with a tentative D call TRBD1 (6 bases). Between the trimmed V and J ends, which lost 6 bases and 4 bases, there was a span of 12 bases. CDR1 and CDR2 (germline): MNHEY, SMNVEV (reference sequence). There are 13 residues in the CDR3. CDR3 protein: CASRDQGFYGYTF. CDR3 coding DNA: TGTGCCAGCAGGGATCAGGGGTTCTATGGCTACACCTTC.

There are a few counts of this clonotype. The chain uses TRBV18 and TRBJ2-3; 10 bases are a match to TRBD2. The V gene end was trimmed by 0 bases and the J gene end by 6 bases; junction bases not matched to a gene: 12. CDR3 length: 18 amino acids. Germline V gene data show CDR1 as KGHSH and CDR2 as LQKENI. For the CDR3, the DNA is TGTGCCAGCTCACCACCGTTGTCTAGCGGGAGAGGAGGGGATACGCAGTATTTT. Its protein is CASSPPLSSGRGGDTQYF.